Included here is one T cell receptor beta chain sequence, with context. This sample is part of a study of blood T cell repertoires in COVID-19. Study-wide context: The United States, Italy and Spain supplied acute and convalescent COVID-19 samples.

The trim removed 3 bases at V and 4 bases at J, leaving 4 bases unmatched. The CDR3 extends over 15 amino acids. The germline V gene encodes CDR1 SGHDN and CDR2 FVKESK. Measured with immunoSEQ multiplex PCR; TCRdb has only the in-frame clones, and not every one. This repertoire shows 200,000 or so clones, roughly 80% found once; its top ten account for over 9.5%. The sequencing input was peripheral blood. The rearrangement joins TRBV14 to TRBJ2-2; 8 bases are shared with TRBD2. The sequence derives from a woman aged 80 or over with acute or convalescent COVID-19. The CDR3 is CASSHAGGTTGELFF. The DNA for the CDR3 is TGTGCCAGCAGCCATGCGGGAGGAACCACCGGGGAGCTGTTTTTT.